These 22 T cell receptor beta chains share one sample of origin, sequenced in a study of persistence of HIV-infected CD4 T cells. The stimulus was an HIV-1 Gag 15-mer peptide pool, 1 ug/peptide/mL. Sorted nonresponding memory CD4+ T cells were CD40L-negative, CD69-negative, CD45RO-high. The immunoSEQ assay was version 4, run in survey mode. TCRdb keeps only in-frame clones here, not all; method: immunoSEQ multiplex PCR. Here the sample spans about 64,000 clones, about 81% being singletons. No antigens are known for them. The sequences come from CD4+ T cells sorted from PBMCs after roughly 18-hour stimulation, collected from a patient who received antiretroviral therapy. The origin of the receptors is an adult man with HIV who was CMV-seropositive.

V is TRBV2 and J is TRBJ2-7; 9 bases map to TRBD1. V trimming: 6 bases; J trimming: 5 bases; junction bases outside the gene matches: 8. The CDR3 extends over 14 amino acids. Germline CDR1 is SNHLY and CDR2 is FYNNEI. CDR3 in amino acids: CASRDGQGFNEQYF. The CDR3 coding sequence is TGTGCCAGCAGGGATGGACAGGGGTTCAACGAGCAGTACTTC.

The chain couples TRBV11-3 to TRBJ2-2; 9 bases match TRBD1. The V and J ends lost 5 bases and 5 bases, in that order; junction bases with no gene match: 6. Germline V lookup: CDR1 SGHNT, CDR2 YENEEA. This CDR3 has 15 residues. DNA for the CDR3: TGTGCCAGCAGCCCCCGGGACAGGGATACCGGGGAGCTGTTTTTT. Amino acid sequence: CASSPRDRDTGELFF. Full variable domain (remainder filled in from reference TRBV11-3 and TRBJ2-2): EAGVVQSPRYKIIEKKQPVAFWCNPISGHNTLYWYLQNLGQGPELLIRYENEEAVDDSQLPKDRFSAERLKGVDSTLKIQPAELGDSAVYLCASSPRDRDTGELFFGEGSRLTVL.

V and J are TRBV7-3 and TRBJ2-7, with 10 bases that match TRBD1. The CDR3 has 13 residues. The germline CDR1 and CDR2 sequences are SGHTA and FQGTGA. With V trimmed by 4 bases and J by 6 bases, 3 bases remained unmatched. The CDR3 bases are TGTGCCAGCAGCTCGGGACAGGGGTTCGAGCAGTACTTC. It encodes CASSSGQGFEQYF. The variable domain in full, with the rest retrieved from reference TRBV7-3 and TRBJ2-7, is GAGVSQTPSNKVTEKGKYVELRCDPISGHTALYWYRQSLGQGPEFLIYFQGTGAADDSGLPNDRFFAVRPEGSVSTLKIQRTERGDSAVYLCASSSGQGFEQYFGPGTRLTVT.

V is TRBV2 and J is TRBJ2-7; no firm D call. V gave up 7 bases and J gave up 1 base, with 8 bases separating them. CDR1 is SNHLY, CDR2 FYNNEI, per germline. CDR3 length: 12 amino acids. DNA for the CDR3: TGTGCCAGCAAGACGTATTCCTACGAGCAGTACTTC. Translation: CASKTYSYEQYF.

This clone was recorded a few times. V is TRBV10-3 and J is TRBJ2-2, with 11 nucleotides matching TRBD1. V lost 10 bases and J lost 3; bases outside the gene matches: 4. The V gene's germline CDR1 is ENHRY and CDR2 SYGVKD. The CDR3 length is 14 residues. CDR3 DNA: TGTGCCACACGGGGACAGGGGGACACCGGGGAGCTGTTTTTT. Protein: CATRGQGDTGELFF.

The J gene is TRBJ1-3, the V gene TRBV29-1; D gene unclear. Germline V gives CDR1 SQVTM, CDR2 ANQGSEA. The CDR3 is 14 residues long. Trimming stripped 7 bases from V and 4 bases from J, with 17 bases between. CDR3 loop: CSAQDRTRGNTIYF. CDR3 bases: TGCAGCGCCCAGGACCGAACAAGGGGAAACACCATATATTTT.

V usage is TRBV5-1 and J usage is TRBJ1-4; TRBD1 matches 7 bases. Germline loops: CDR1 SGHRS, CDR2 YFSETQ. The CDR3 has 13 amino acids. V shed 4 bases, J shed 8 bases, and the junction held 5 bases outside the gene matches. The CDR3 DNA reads TGCGCCAGCAGCCCGGGACAGACGGAAAAACTGTTTTTT. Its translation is CASSPGQTEKLFF. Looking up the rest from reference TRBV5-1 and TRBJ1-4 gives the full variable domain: KAGVTQTPRYLIKTRGQQVTLSCSPISGHRSVSWYQQTPGQGLQFLFEYFSETQRNKGNFPGRFSGRQFSNSRSEMNVSTLELGDSALYLCASSPGQTEKLFFGSGTQLSVL.

CDR3 loop: CASSQDRGIEKLFF. The DNA for the CDR3 is TGCGCCAGCAGCCAAGACAGGGGGATTGAAAAACTGTTTTTT. The rearrangement uses TRBV4-1 and TRBJ1-4; 7 bases line up with TRBD1. The CDR3 extends over 14 amino acids. After removal of 0 bases from V and 7 bases from J, the junction contained 2 bases not matched to a gene. Germline V gene data show CDR1 as MGHRA and CDR2 as YSYEKL.

The CDR3 region is CASSPQGAVYEQFF. The CDR3 nucleotides are TGTGCCAGCAGCCCACAGGGGGCAGTCTATGAGCAGTTCTTC. V is TRBV6-1 and J is TRBJ2-1, with TRBD1 matching over 9 bases. V lost 6 bases and J lost 8; bases outside the gene matches: 8. The CDR3 extends over 14 amino acids. Germline V gene data show CDR1 as MNHNS and CDR2 as SASEGT.

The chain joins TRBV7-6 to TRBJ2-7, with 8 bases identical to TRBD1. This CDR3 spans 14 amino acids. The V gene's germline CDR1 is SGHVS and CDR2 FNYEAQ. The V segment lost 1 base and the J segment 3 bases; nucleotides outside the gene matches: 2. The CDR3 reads CASSLGQGYYEQYF. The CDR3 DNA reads TGTGCCAGCAGCTTAGGACAGGGGTACTACGAGCAGTACTTC.

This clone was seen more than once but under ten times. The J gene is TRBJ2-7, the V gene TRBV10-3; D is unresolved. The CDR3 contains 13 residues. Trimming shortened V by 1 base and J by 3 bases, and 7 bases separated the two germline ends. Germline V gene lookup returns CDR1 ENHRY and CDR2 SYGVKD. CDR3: CAISEYGDYEQYF. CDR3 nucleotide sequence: TGTGCCATCAGTGAGTATGGGGACTACGAGCAGTACTTC.

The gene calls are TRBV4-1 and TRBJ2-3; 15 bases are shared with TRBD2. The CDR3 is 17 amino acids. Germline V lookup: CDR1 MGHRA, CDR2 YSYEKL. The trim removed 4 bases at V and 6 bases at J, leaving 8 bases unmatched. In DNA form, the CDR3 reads TGCGCCAGCAGCCCTTTAGGACTAGCGGGGGGGAGGGATACGCAGTATTTT. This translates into CASSPLGLAGGRDTQYF.

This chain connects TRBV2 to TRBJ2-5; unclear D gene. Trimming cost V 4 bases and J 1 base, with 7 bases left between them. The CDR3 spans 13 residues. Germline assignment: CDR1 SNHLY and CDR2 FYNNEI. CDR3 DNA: TGTGCCAGCAGTGGAGGCATCCAAGAGACCCAGTACTTC. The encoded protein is CASSGGIQETQYF.

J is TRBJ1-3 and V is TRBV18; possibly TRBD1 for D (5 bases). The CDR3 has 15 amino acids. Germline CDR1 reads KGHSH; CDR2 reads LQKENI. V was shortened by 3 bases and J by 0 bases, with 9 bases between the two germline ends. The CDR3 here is CASSPSGISGNTIYF. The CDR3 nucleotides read TGTGCCAGCTCACCTTCAGGGATCTCTGGAAACACCATATATTTT.

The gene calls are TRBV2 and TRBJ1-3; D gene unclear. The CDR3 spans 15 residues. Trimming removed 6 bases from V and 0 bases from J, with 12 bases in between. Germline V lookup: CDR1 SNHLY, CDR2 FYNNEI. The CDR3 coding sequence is TGTGCCAGCAGGTTTCGTTCGCGCTCTGGAAACACCATATATTTT. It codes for CASRFRSRSGNTIYF.

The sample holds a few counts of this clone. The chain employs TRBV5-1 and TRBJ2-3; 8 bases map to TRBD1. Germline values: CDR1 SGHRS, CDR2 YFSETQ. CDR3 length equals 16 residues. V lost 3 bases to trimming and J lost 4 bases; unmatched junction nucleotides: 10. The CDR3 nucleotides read TGCGCCAGCAGCTCCTCGACGACAGGGGTGGCAGATACGCAGTATTTT. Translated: CASSSSTTGVADTQYF. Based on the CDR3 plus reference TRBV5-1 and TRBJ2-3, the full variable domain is KAGVTQTPRYLIKTRGQQVTLSCSPISGHRSVSWYQQTPGQGLQFLFEYFSETQRNKGNFPGRFSGRQFSNSRSEMNVSTLELGDSALYLCASSSSTTGVADTQYFGPGTRLTVL.

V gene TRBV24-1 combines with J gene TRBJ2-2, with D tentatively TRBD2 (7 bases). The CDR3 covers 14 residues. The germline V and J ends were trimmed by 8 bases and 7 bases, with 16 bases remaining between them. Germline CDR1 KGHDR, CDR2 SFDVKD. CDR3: CATKGGAESGELFF. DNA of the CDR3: TGTGCCACCAAGGGGGGGGCTGAGAGCGGGGAGCTGTTTTTT.

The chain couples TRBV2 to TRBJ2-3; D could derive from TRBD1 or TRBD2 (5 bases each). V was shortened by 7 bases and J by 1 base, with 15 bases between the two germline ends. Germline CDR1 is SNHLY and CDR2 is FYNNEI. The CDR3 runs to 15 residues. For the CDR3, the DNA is TGTGCCAGCAAACCGGGGCTAGGAGGCACAGATACGCAGTATTTT. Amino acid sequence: CASKPGLGGTDTQYF.

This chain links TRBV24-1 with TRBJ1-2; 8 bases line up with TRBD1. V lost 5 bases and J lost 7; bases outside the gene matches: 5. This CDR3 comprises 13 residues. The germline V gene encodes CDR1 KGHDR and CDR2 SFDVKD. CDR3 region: CATSGGQGTGYTF. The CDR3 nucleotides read TGTGCCACCAGTGGTGGACAGGGAACTGGCTACACCTTC.

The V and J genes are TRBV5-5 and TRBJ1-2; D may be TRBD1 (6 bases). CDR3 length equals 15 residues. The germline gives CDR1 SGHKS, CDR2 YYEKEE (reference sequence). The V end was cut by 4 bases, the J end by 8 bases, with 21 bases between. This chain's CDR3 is CASSTAGHPGGGYTF. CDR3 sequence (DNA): TGTGCCAGCAGCACCGCGGGACACCCTGGCGGAGGCTACACCTTC.

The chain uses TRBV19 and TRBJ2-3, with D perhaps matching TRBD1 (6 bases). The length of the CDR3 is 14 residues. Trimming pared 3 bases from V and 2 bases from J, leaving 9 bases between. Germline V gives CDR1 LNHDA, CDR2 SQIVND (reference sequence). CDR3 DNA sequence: TGTGCCAGTAGTATGCGGACAGTCACAGATACGCAGTATTTT. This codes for CASSMRTVTDTQYF.

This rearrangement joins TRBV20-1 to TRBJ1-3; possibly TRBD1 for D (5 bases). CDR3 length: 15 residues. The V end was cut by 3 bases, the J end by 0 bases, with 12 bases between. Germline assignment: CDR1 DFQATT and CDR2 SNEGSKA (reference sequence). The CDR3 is CSASRGDPSGNTIYF. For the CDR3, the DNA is TGCAGTGCTAGTCGGGGGGACCCCTCTGGAAACACCATATATTTT.